One sample yielded the 13 T cell receptor beta chains listed below, sequenced in a study of OX40 agonist ivuxolimab in advanced cancers. Assay used: immunoSEQ multiplex PCR; TCRdb lists only in-frame clones, some missing. The data show 30,000 or so clones, roughly 80% seen once. Sample: CD4+ or CD8+ T cells sorted from blood, taken in a trial of the OX40 agonist ivuxolimab. Receptor source: an adult with an advanced solid tumor such as melanoma, head and neck, liver or kidney cancer.

V gene TRBV5-1 combines with J gene TRBJ2-7; no clear D. Germline-derived CDR1 and CDR2 are SGHRS and YFSETQ. The CDR3 has 14 residues. V gave up 2 bases and J gave up 3 bases, with 12 bases separating them. The CDR3 here is CASSLGAQSYEQYF. The CDR3 region has the DNA TGCGCCAGCAGCTTAGGCGCGCAGAGCTACGAGCAGTACTTC.

This clone was picked up one time. The rearrangement links TRBV29-1 to TRBJ1-2; 7 positions agree with TRBD1. CDR1 is SQVTM, CDR2 ANQGSEA, per germline. V lost 6 bases and J lost 4; bases outside the gene matches: 11. This CDR3 is built from 14 residues. The CDR3 DNA reads as TGCAGCGTCGACTGGGACAGAGATAGCTATGGCTACACCTTC. It is translated as CSVDWDRDSYGYTF.

This chain joins TRBV4-1 and TRBJ1-5; 8 nucleotides match TRBD1. J was trimmed by 2 bases and V by 3 bases; bases with no gene match: 6. Germline assignment: CDR1 MGHRA and CDR2 YSYEKL. CDR3 length equals 16 residues. Here the CDR3 DNA reads TGCGCCAGCAGCCACGGACAGGGAATAGGCAATCAGCCCCAGCATTTT. It encodes CASSHGQGIGNQPQHF.

The chain has TRBV5-1 and TRBJ1-1; D may be TRBD1 (6 bases). CDR1 is SGHRS and CDR2 is YFSETQ in the germline V gene. The CDR3 covers 15 residues. V was trimmed by 0 bases and J by 0 bases, leaving 9 bases between them. The CDR3 spells CASSLDGTLNTEAFF. Written as DNA, the CDR3 is TGCGCCAGCAGCTTGGATGGGACACTGAACACTGAAGCTTTCTTT.

At least ten counts were recorded for this clone. The V and J genes are TRBV30 and TRBJ2-7, with 9 bases lining up with TRBD2. CDR3 size: 13 residues. Germline V gene data show CDR1 as GTSNPN and CDR2 as SVGIG (reference sequence). J gave up 3 bases and V 0 bases, and 0 bases lay outside the gene matches. CDR3 region: CAWSVAGGYEQYF. The DNA of the CDR3 is TGTGCCTGGAGTGTAGCGGGAGGCTACGAGCAGTACTTC.

The chain employs TRBV5-5 and TRBJ1-4, with D tentatively TRBD1 (5 bases). The CDR3 is 15 residues long. Trimming took off 0 bases at V and 3 bases at J, with 9 bases between the two ends. The germline CDR1 and CDR2 sequences are SGHKS and YYEKEE (reference sequence). CDR3 DNA sequence: TGTGCCAGCAGCTTGGCTGGGGACCCTAATGAAAAACTGTTTTTT. It codes for CASSLAGDPNEKLFF.

This clone was counted ten times or more. This rearrangement joins TRBV2 to TRBJ1-2; weak D call: TRBD1 (5 bases). CDR1 is SNHLY, CDR2 FYNNEI, per germline. This CDR3 spans 15 amino acids. Trimming shortened V by 1 base and J by 0 bases, and 9 bases separated the two germline ends. CDR3 nucleotides: TGTGCCAGCAGTGAAGAACAGGTCTCTAACTATGGCTACACCTTC. This encodes CASSEEQVSNYGYTF.

This chain links TRBV6-4 with TRBJ2-6; TRBD1 is a possible D gene (6 bases). This CDR3 is 16 amino acids long. Trimming removed 6 bases from V and 4 bases from J, with 16 bases in between. In germline, CDR1 is MRHNA, CDR2 SNTAGT. The CDR3 nucleotides are TGTGCCAGCAGCGCCGAGACAGGTCAAGGGGCCAACGTCCTGACTTTC. Amino acids: CASSAETGQGANVLTF.

This clone showed up just once. The rearrangement joins TRBV29-1 to TRBJ2-7, with 9 bases aligning to TRBD1. The CDR3 runs 12 residues. Germline values: CDR1 SQVTM, CDR2 ANQGSEA. The V segment lost 6 bases and the J segment 6 bases; nucleotides outside the gene matches: 6. The CDR3 region has the DNA TGCAGCGTCCAAGGGACAGGGATCGAGCAGTACTTC. Protein sequence: CSVQGTGIEQYF.

This clone appeared a single time. The rearrangement links TRBV5-4 to TRBJ1-2; no definite D call. The CDR3 runs to 14 residues. The V gene's germline CDR1 is SGHNT and CDR2 YYREEE (reference sequence). V was pared by 0 bases and J by 6 bases, with 12 bases between. The CDR3: CASSLASTVDGYTF. DNA of the CDR3: TGTGCCAGCAGCTTGGCATCGACCGTCGATGGCTACACCTTC.

The chain combines TRBV4-2 with TRBJ2-3; 10 bases match TRBD2. V lost 4 bases, J lost 3 bases, and 7 bases stayed unmatched. The CDR3 spans 16 residues. Germline values: CDR1 LGHNA, CDR2 YNFKEQ. The CDR3 reads CASSRALSGGTDTQYF. CDR3 DNA: TGTGCCAGCAGCCGAGCACTTAGCGGGGGGACAGATACGCAGTATTTT.

The sample holds a few counts of this clone. The chain has TRBV9 and TRBJ1-1, with D maybe TRBD1 (5 bases). CDR1 and CDR2 (germline): SGDLS, YYNGEE. This CDR3 spans 15 amino acids. The V end was cut by 4 bases, the J end by 8 bases, with 21 bases between. In DNA form, the CDR3 reads TGTGCCAGCAGCCAGGCGTTAGTAGGGACCACCGAAGCTTTCTTT. It specifies CASSQALVGTTEAFF.

This chain connects TRBV29-1 to TRBJ1-2; D is uncertain. CDR3 length: 16 residues. Between the trimmed V and J ends, which lost 4 bases and 0 bases, there was a span of 18 bases. The V gene's germline CDR1 is SQVTM and CDR2 ANQGSEA. CDR3 sequence (DNA): TGCAGCGTTGCAGCACCAACACGTTTCGCTAACTATGGCTACACCTTC. The encoded protein is CSVAAPTRFANYGYTF. Based on the CDR3 plus reference TRBV29-1 and TRBJ1-2, the full variable domain is SAVISQKPSRDICQRGTSLTIQCQVDSQVTMMFWYRQQPGQSLTLIATANQGSEATYESGFVIDKFPISRPNLTFSTLTVSNMSPEDSSIYLCSVAAPTRFANYGYTFGSGTRLTVV.